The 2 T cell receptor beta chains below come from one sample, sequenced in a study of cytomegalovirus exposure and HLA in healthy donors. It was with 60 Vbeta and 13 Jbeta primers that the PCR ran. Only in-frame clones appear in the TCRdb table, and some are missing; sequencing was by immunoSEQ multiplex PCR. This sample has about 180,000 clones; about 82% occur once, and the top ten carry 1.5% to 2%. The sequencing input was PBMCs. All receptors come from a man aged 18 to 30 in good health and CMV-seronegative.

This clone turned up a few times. The CDR3 sequence: CASSVGILVNNEQFF. Written as DNA, the CDR3 is TGTGCCAGCAGCGTAGGGATACTAGTTAATAATGAGCAGTTCTTC. The V and J genes are TRBV9 and TRBJ2-1, with D possibly matching TRBD2 (5 bases). This CDR3 is 15 amino acids long. V lost 0 bases to trimming and J lost 7 bases, with 14 bases between them. Germline assignment: CDR1 SGDLS and CDR2 YYNGEE.

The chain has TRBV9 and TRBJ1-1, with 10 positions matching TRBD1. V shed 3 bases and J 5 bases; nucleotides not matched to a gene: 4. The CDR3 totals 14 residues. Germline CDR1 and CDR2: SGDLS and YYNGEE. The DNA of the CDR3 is TGTGCCAGCAGCGGCCGGACAGGGGGGACTGAAGCTTTCTTT. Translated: CASSGRTGGTEAFF. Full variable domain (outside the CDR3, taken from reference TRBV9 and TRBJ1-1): DSGVTQTPKHLITATGQRVTLRCSPRSGDLSVYWYQQSLDQGLQFLIQYYNGEERAKGNILERFSAQQFPDLHSELNLSSLELGDSALYFCASSGRTGGTEAFFGQGTRLTVV.